The entry that follows covers one T cell receptor beta chain sequence. The Seattle site enrolled patients during active infection and followed them longitudinally. Per the original data handling: Cell counts per sample came from amplifying reference gene primers. The method was immunoSEQ multiplex PCR; TCRdb's version includes in-frame clones alone and lacks a portion of them. That table is the source of V, J and clone size, and D and trimming were worked out from the DNA. This sample has roughly 150,000 clones, with around 79% found just once. The sample comes from a study of blood T cell repertoires in COVID-19. Study overall: Collection of acute and convalescent COVID-19 samples took place in the United States, Italy and Spain. Sources were T cells, B-cell-depleted T cells, or PBMCs; the material itself was cDNA or gDNA.

CDR3 length equals 15 residues. The germline CDR1 and CDR2 sequences are MNHNY and SVGAGI (reference sequence). J lost 0 bases, V lost 5 bases, and 4 bases had no gene match. This chain connects TRBV6-6 to TRBJ1-3, with TRBD1 identical over 7 bases. This receptor was identified in a woman aged 55-70 years with COVID-19, enrolled during active disease. Sequencing input: peripheral blood. As DNA, the CDR3 is TGTGCCAGCAGTAGCCAGGGGGTCTCTGGAAACACCATATATTTT. Its protein product is CASSSQGVSGNTIYF.